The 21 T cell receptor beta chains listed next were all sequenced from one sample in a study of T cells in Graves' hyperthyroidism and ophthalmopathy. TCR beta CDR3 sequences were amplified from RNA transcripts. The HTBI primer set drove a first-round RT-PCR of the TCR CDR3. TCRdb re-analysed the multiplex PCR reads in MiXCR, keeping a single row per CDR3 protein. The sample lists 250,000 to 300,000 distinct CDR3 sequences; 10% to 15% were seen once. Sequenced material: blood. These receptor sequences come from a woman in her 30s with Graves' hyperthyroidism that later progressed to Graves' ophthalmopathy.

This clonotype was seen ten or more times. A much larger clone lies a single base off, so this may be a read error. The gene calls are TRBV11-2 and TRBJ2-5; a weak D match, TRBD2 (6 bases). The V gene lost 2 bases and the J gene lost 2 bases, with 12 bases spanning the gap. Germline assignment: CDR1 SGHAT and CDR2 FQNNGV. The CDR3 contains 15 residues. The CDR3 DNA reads TGTGCCAGCAGCTTACTCGATGCGGGACAAGAGACCCAGTACTTC. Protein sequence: CASSLLDAGQETQYF.

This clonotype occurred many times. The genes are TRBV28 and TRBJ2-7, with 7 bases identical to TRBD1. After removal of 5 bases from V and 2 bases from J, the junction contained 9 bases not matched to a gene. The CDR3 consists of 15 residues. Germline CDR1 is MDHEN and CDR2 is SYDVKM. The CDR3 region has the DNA TGTGCCAGCAGTCCAAGGACAGGCTCCCCCTACGAGCAGTACTTC. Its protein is CASSPRTGSPYEQYF.

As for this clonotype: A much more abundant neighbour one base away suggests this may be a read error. CDR3 nucleotides: TGTGCCAGCAGCACAGGGGTTAGTGCCCTCTACGAGCAGTTCTTC. The encoded protein is CASSTGVSALYEQFF. V gene TRBV4-2 combines with J gene TRBJ2-7; 7 bases align to TRBD1. The J call is in doubt because the DNA end fits TRBJ2-1 better. Germline V CDR1 and CDR2: LGHNA, YNFKEQ. The CDR3 consists of 15 residues.

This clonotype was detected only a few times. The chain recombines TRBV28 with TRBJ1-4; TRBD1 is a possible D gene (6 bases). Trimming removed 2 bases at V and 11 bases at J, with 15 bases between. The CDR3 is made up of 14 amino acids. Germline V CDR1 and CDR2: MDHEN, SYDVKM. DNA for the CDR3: TGTGCCAGCAGTTTAGTACAGGGCTCGTACAAACTGTTTTTT. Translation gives CASSLVQGSYKLFF.

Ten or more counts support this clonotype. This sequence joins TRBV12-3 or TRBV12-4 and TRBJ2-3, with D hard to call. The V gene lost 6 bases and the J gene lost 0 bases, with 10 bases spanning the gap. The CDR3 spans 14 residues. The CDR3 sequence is CASSRTHSTDTQYF. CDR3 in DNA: TGTGCCAGCAGCAGGACCCATAGCACAGATACGCAGTATTTT.

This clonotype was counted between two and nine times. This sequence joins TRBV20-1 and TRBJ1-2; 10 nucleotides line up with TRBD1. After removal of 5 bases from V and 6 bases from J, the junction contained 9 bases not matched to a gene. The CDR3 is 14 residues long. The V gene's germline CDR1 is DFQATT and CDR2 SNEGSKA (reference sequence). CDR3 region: CSAARDRGSNGYTF. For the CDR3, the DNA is TGCAGTGCTGCCCGGGACAGGGGATCGAATGGCTACACCTTC.

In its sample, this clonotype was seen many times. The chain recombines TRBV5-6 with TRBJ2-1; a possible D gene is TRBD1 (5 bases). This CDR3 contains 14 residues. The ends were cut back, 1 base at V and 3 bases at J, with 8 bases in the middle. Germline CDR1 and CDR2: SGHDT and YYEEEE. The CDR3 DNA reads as TGTGCCAGCAGCTTGAACAGGATCTACAATGAGCAGTTCTTC. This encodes CASSLNRIYNEQFF.

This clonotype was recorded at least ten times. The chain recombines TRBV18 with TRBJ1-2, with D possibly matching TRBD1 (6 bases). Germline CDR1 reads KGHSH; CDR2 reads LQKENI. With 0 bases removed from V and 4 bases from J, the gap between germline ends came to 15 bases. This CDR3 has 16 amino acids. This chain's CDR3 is CASSPPTGLGSYGYTF. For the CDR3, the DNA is TGTGCCAGCTCACCACCCACAGGGTTAGGGAGCTATGGCTACACCTTC.

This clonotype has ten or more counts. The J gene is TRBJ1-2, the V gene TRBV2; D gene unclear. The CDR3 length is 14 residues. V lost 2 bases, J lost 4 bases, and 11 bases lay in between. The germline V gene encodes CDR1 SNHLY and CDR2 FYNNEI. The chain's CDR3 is CASSESGPSYGYTF. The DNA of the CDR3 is TGTGCCAGCAGTGAATCCGGACCGAGCTATGGCTACACCTTC.

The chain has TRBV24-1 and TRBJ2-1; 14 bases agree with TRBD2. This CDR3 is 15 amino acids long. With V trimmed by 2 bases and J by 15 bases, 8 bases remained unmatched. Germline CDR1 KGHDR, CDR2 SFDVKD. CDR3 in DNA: TGTGCCACCAGTGATTCGCCGGGACTAGCGGGAGTTCTGTTCTTC. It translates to CATSDSPGLAGVLFF.

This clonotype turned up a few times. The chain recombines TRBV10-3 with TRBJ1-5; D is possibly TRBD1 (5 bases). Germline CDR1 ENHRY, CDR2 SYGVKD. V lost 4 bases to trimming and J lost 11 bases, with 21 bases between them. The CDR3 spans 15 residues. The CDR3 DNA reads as TGTGCCATCAGTGGTCCGGGACCCAGAGGATGGGCCCAGCATTTT. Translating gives CAISGPGPRGWAQHF.

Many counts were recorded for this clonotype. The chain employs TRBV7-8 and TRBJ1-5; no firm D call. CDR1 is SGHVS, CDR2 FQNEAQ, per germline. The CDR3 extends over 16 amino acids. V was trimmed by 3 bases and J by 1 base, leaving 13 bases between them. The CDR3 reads CASSLAGGMSNQPQHF. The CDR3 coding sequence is TGTGCCAGCAGCTTGGCGGGAGGGATGAGCAATCAGCCCCAGCATTTT.

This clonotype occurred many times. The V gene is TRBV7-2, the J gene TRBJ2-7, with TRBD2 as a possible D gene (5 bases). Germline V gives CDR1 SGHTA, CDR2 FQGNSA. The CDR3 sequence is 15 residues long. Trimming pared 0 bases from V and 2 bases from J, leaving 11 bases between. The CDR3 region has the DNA TGTGCCAGCAGCTTAGCGGCTAGCTGGACCTACGAGCAGTACTTC. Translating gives CASSLAASWTYEQYF.

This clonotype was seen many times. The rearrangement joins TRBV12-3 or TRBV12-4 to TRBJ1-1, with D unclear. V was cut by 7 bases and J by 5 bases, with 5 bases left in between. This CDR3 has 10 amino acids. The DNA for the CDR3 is TGTGCCAGCACCGGGACTGAAGCTTTCTTT. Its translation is CASTGTEAFF.

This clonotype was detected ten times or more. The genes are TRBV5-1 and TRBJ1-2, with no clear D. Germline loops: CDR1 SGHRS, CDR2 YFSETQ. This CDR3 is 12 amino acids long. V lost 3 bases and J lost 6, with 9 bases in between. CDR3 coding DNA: TGCGCCAGCAGCTCGGATCGGCATGGCTACACCTTC. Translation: CASSSDRHGYTF.

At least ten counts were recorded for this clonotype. CDR3 DNA: TGTGCCAGCAGTCCCAGACAGGGACCCTACAATGAGCAGTTCTTC. Amino acid sequence: CASSPRQGPYNEQFF. The V gene is TRBV2, the J gene TRBJ2-1; 7 bases align to TRBD1. The CDR3 has 15 residues. Germline V gives CDR1 SNHLY, CDR2 FYNNEI. The junction had 6 bases not matched to a gene; V was cut back by 5 bases and J by 2 bases. The full variable domain, its missing parts supplied by reference TRBV2 and TRBJ2-1, is EPEVTQTPSHQVTQMGQEVILRCVPISNHLYFYWYRQILGQKVEFLVSFYNNEISEKSEIFDDQFSVERPDGSNFTLKIRSTKLEDSAMYFCASSPRQGPYNEQFFGPGTRLTVL.

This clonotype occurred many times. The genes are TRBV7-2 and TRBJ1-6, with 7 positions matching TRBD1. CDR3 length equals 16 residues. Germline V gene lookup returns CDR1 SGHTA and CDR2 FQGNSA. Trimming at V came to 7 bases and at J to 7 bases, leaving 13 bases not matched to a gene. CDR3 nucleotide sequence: TGTGCCAGCACCATTCGACAGGGTCGGAAAAATTCACCCCTCCACTTT. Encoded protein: CASTIRQGRKNSPLHF.

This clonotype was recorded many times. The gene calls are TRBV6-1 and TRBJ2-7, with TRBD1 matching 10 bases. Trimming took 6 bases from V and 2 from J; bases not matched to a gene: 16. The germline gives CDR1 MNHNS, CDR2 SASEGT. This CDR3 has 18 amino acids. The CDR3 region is CASSLRRTGGSGAYEQYF. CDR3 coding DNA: TGTGCCAGCAGCCTCCGCAGGACAGGGGGTAGCGGGGCCTACGAGCAGTACTTC.

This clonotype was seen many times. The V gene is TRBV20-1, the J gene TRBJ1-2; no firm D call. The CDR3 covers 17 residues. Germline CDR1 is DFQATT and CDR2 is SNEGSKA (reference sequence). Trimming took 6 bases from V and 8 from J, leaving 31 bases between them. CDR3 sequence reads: CSAQGSYRFATREGYTF. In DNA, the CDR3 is TGCAGTGCCCAAGGAAGTTATCGGTTCGCAACTCGGGAAGGCTACACCTTC.

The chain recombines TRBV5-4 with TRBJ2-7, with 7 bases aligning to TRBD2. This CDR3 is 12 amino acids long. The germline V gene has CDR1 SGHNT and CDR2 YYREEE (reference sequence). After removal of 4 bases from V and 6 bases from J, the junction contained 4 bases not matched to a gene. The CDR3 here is CASSAWGGEQYF. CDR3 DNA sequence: TGTGCCAGCAGCGCTTGGGGGGGCGAGCAGTACTTC.

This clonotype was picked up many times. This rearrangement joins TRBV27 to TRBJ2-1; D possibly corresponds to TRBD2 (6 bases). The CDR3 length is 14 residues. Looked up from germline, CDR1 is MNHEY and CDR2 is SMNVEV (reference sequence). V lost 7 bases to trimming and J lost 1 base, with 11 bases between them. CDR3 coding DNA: TGTGCCAGCATGCCTAGCGCTTCCTACAATGAGCAGTTCTTC. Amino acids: CASMPSASYNEQFF.